The present T cell receptor (beta chain) was sequenced within a study of vaccination and CD4 T cells after COVID-19. Study-wide results and limits: Counts of SARS-CoV-2-reactive clonotypes had a median that went from roughly 22 to 38, a nonsignificant change. When vaccine-specific clones from convalescent patients were examined, 304 of 307 were spike mono-reactive.

CDR1 is MNHEY and CDR2 is SVGAGI in the germline V gene. The CDR3 covers 17 residues. Trimming removed 4 bases from V and 3 bases from J; junction bases left unmatched: 11. Only a few counts were recorded for this clonotype. Its target is not known. Treatment given: roughly nine-day PBMC culture with coronavirus spike peptide pools or control peptides (ViraFEST assay). Sequencing of the DNA from cultured CD4+ T cells was carried out with the Oncomine TCR Beta short-read assay. Each CDR3 protein is one row after TCRdb ran MiXCR on the PCR reads. The sample has some 16,000 distinct CDR3 sequences, approximately 58% seen once.

The chain recombines TRBV6-5 with TRBJ2-7; TRBD2 agrees at 11 bases. The origin of this receptor is a human donor who had recovered from COVID-19. The sequencing sample was made of CD4+ T cells from blood, cultured in vitro. CDR3 nucleotide sequence: TGTGCCAGCAGTTTGTCTAGCGGGGGGTCCCCTCTCTACGAGCAGTACTTC. Translating it yields CASSLSSGGSPLYEQYF.